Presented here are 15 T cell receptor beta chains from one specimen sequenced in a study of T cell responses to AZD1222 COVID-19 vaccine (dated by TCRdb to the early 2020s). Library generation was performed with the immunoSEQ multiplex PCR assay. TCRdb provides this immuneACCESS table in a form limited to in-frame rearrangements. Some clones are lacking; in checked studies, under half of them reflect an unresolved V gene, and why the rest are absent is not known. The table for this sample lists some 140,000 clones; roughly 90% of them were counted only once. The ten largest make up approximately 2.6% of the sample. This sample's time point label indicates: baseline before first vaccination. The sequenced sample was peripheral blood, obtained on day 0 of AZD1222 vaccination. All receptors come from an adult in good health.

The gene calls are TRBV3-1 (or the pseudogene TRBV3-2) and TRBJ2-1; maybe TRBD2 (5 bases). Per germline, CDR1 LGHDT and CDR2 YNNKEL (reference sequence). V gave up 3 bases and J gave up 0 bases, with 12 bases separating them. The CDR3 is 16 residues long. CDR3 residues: CASSHGVLSSYNEQFF. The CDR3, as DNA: TGTGCCAGCAGCCACGGGGTTTTAAGCTCCTACAATGAGCAGTTCTTC.

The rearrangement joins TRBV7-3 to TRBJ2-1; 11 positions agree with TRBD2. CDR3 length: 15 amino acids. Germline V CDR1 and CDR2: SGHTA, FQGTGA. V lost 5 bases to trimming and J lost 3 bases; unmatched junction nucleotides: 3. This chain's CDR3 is CASSTGLAVYNEQFF. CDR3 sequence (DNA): TGTGCCAGCAGCACGGGACTAGCGGTCTACAATGAGCAGTTCTTC.

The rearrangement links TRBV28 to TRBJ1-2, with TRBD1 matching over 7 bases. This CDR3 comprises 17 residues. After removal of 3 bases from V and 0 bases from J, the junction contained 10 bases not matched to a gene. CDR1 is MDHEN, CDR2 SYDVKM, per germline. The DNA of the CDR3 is TGTGCCAGCAGTTTGAGCCCCGTACAGGGGCCTAACTATGGCTACACCTTC. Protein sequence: CASSLSPVQGPNYGYTF.

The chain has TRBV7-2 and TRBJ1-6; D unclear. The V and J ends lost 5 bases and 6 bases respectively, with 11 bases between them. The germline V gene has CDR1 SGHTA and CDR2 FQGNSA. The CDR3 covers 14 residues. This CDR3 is CASSLVPRNSPLHF. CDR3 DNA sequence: TGTGCCAGCAGCCTAGTTCCGCGTAATTCACCCCTCCACTTT.

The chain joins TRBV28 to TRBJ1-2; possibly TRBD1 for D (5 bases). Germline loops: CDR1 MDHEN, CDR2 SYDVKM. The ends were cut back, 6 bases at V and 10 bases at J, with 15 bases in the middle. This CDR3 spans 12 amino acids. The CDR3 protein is CASSRTTGYYTF. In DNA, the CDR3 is TGTGCCAGCAGCCGAACTACAGGTTACTACACCTTC.

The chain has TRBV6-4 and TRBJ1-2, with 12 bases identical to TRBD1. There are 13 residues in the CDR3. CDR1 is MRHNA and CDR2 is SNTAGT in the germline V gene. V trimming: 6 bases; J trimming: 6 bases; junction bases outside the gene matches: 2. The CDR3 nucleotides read TGTGCCAGCAGAGGGACAGGGGGCCATGGCTACACCTTC. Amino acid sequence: CASRGTGGHGYTF.

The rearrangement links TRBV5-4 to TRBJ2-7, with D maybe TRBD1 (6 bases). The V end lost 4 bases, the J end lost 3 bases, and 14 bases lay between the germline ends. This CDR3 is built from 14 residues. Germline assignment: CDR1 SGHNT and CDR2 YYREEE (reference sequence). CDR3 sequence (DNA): TGTGCCAGCAGCAAAAAACAGGGACGCTACGAGCAGTACTTC. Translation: CASSKKQGRYEQYF.

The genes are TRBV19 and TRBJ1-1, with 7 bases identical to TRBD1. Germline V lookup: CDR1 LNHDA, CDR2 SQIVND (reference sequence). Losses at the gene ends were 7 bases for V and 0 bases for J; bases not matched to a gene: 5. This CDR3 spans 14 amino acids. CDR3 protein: CASIRQGMNTEAFF. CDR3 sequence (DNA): TGTGCCAGTATCAGACAGGGAATGAACACTGAAGCTTTCTTT.

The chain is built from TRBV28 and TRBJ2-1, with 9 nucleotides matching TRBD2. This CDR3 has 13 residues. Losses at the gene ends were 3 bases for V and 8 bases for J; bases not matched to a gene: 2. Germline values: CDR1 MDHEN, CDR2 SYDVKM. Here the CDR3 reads CASSFAGGDEQFF. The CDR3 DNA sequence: TGTGCCAGCAGTTTTGCGGGGGGGGATGAGCAGTTCTTC.

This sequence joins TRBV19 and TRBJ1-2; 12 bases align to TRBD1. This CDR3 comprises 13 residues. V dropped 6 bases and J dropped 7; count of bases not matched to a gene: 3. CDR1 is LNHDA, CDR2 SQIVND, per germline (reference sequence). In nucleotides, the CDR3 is TGTGCCAGTAGGGGACAGGGGGCGGTTGGCTACACCTTC. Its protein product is CASRGQGAVGYTF.

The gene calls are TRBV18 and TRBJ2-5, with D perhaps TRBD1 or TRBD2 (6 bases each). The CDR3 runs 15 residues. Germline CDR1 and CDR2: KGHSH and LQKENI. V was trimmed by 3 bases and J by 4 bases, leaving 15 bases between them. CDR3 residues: CASSPAGGGLETQYF. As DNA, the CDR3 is TGTGCCAGCTCACCGGCAGGAGGGGGTTTAGAGACCCAGTACTTC.

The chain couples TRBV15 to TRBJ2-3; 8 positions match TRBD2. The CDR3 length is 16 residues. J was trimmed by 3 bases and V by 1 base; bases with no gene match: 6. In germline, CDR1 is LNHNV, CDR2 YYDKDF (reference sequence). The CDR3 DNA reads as TGTGCCACCAGCAGAGCTTTAGCGGGGTCGACAGATACGCAGTATTTT. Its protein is CATSRALAGSTDTQYF.

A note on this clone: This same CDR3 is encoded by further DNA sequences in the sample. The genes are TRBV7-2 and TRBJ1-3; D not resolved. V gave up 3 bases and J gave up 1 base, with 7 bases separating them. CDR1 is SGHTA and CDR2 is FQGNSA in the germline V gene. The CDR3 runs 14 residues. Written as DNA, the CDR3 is TGTGCCAGCAGCTTGGCGGGTTCTGGAAACACCATATATTTT. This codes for CASSLAGSGNTIYF.

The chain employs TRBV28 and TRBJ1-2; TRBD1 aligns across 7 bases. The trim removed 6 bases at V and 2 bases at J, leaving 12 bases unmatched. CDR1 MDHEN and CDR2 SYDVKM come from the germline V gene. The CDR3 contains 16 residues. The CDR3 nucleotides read TGTGCCAGCAGCCTACCGACAGGGCTCAACAACTATGGCTACACCTTC. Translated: CASSLPTGLNNYGYTF.

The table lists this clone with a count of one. The CDR3 loop is CASGLGGGYTF. DNA of the CDR3: TGTGCTAGTGGTTTGGGAGGGGGCTACACCTTC. V and J are TRBV12-5 and TRBJ1-2; D remains unclear. This CDR3 has 11 amino acids. Looked up from germline, CDR1 is LGHNT and CDR2 is FRNRAP. V shed 1 base and J shed 8 bases, with 5 bases lying between them.